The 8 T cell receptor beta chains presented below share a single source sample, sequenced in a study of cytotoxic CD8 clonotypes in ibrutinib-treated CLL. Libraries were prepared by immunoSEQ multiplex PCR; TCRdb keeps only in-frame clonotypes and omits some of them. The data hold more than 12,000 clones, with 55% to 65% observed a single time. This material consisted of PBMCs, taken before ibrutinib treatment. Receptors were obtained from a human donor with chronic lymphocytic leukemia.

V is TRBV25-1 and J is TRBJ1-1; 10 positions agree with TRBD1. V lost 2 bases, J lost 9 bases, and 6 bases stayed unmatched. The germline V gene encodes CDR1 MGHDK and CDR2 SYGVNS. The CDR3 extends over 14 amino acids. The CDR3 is CASSEIVTGGKAFF. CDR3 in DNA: TGTGCCAGCAGTGAAATTGTGACAGGGGGCAAAGCTTTCTTT.

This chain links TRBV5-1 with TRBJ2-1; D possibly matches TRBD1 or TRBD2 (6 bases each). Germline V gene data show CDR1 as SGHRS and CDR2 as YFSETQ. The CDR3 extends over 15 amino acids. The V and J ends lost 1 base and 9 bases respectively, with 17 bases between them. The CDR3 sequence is CASSLTWTAGGEQFF. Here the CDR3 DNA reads TGCGCCAGCAGCTTGACCTGGACAGCCGGGGGTGAGCAGTTCTTC.

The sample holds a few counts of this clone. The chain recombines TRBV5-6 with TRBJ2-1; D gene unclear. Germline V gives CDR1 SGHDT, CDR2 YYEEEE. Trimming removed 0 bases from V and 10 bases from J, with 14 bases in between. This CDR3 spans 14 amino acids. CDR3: CASSLGLPVGEQFF. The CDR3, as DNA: TGTGCCAGCAGCTTGGGACTTCCGGTTGGGGAGCAGTTCTTC.

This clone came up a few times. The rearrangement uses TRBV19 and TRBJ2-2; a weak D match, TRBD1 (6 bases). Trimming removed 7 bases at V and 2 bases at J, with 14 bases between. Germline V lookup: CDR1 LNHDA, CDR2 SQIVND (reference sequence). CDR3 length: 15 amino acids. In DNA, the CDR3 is TGTGCCAGTACTATCCCCAGGGGAAACACCGGGGAGCTGTTTTTT. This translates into CASTIPRGNTGELFF.

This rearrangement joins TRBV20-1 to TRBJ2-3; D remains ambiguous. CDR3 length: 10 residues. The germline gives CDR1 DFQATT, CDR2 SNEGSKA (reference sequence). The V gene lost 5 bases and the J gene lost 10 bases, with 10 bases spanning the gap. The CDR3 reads CSAGVTSQYF. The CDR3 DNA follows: TGCAGTGCTGGGGTTACGTCGCAGTATTTT.

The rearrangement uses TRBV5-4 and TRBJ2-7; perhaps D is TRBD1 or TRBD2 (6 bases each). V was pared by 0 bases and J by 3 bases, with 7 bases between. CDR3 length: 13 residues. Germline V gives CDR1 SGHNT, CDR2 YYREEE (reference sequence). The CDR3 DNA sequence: TGTGCCAGCAGCTTGGAGGGGGGCTACGAGCAGTACTTC. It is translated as CASSLEGGYEQYF. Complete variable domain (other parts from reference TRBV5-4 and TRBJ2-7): ETGVTQSPTHLIKTRGQQVTLRCSSQSGHNTVSWYQQALGQGPQFIFQYYREEENGRGNFPPRFSGLQFPNYSSELNVNALELDDSALYLCASSLEGGYEQYFGPGTRLTVT.

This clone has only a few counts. The CDR3 sequence: CASSERKYGVPLEGQETQYF. The CDR3 bases are TGCGCCAGCAGTGAGCGAAAGTACGGGGTCCCGTTAGAGGGGCAAGAGACCCAGTACTTC. The V and J genes are TRBV10-2 and TRBJ2-5, with D perhaps assigned TRBD1 or TRBD2 (5 bases each). Germline V gives CDR1 WSHSY, CDR2 SAAADI. The CDR3 is 20 amino acids. V was clipped by 2 bases and J by 2 bases, with 27 bases between them.

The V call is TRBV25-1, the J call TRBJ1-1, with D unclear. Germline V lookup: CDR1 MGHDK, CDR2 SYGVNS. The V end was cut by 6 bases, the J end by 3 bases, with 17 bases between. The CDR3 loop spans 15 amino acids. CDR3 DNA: TGTGCCAGCAGATCGGCGGGGAGGTGGGACACTGAAGCTTTCTTT. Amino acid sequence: CASRSAGRWDTEAFF.